Given below is one TCR beta chain in context. Its antigen remains unidentified. PCR used 60 Vbeta primers and 13 Jbeta primers. The repertoire was sequenced with immunoSEQ multiplex PCR; TCRdb's copy has only in-frame clones and lacks some. The top ten hold about 4.1% of the sample, which has more than 100,000 clones, over 70% seen once. The sample comes from a study of cytomegalovirus exposure and HLA in healthy donors. CDR1 and CDR2 (germline): SGHNT, YYREEE (reference sequence). This CDR3 is built from 14 residues. J lost 0 bases, V lost 2 bases, and 2 bases had no gene match. Overall study findings and caveats: In an earlier analysis, productive rearrangement rates for most beta V segments clustered near 87% or 30%.

This clonotype originated in a man in his fifties in good health and CMV-seropositive. This rearrangement joins TRBV5-4 to TRBJ2-7; 7 positions match TRBD1. Source material: PBMCs. The CDR3 DNA sequence: TGTGCCAGCAGCTTAGGACAGGTCTCCTACGAGCAGTACTTC. It yields the protein CASSLGQVSYEQYF.